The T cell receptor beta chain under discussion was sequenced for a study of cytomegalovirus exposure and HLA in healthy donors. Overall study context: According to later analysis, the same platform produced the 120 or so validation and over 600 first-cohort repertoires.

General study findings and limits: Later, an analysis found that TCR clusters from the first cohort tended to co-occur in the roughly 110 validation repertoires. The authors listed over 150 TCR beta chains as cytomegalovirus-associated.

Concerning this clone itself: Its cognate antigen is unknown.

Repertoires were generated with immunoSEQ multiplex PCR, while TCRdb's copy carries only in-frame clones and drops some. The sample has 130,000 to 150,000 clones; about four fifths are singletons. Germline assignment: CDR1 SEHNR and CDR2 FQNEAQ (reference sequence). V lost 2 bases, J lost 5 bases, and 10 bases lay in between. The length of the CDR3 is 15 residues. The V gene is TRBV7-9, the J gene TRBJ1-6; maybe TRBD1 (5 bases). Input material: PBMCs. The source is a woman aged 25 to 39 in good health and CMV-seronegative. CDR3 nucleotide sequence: TGTGCCAGCAGCTTACAAATAGGGGATAATTCACCCCTCCACTTT. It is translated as CASSLQIGDNSPLHF. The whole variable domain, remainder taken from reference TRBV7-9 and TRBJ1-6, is DTGVSQNPRHKITKRGQNVTFRCDPISEHNRLYWYRQTLGQGPEFLTYFQNEAQLEKSRLLSDRFSAERPKGSFSTLEIQRTEQGDSAMYLCASSLQIGDNSPLHFGNGTRLTVT.